This T cell receptor (beta chain) was identified in a study of technical replicates of blood from a few donors. Clones were read by immunoSEQ multiplex PCR, and TCRdb kept only the in-frame ones, dropping some. The sample has about 90,000 clones, just under 95% seen once. The sample consisted of T cells isolated from PBMCs. The receptor comes from a human donor in good health.

CDR3 nucleotides: TGTGCCAGTACAGACAGGTTCGCCCCATACCAAGAGACCCAGTACTTC. Encoded protein: CASTDRFAPYQETQYF. The V gene is TRBV19, the J gene TRBJ2-5, with TRBD1 as a possible D gene (6 bases). The germline CDR1 and CDR2 sequences are LNHDA and SQIVND (reference sequence). V was clipped by 7 bases and J by 0 bases, with 18 bases between them. This CDR3 spans 16 amino acids.